This T cell receptor beta chain was sequenced in a study of cytomegalovirus exposure and HLA in healthy donors. The CDR3 runs 13 residues. Germline assignment: CDR1 KGHSH and CDR2 LQKENI. V was pared by 6 bases and J by 5 bases, with 13 bases between. Researchers ran the PCR with 60 Vbeta and 13 Jbeta primers. Measured with immunoSEQ multiplex PCR; TCRdb has only the in-frame clones, and not every one. The data hold 80,000 to 95,000 clones, with about four fifths observed a single time. Specimen: PBMCs. This sequence was found in a woman between 40 and 50 years old in good health and CMV-seropositive. The chain has TRBV18 and TRBJ2-5; D is perhaps TRBD2 (5 bases). CDR3 bases: TGTGCCAGCTCTCTCGGGAACGTGGAGACCCAGTACTTC. This gives the protein CASSLGNVETQYF.